A single sample gave rise to the 9 T cell receptor beta chains below, sequenced in a study of beta chain features in type 1 diabetes. The authors reverse transcribed all of the isolated RNA, so sequencing captured expressed TCRB transcripts. Repertoires were generated with immunoSEQ multiplex PCR, while TCRdb's copy carries only in-frame clones and drops some. The data hold around 500,000 clones, with over 25% observed a single time. Input material: naive CD4+ T cells from blood. Source of these receptors: a man aged 18 to 30 in good health.

This sequence joins TRBV7-9 and TRBJ1-1, with 7 bases aligning to TRBD1. The CDR3 extends over 13 amino acids. Germline V gives CDR1 SEHNR, CDR2 FQNEAQ (reference sequence). Losses at the gene ends were 5 bases for V and 1 base for J; bases not matched to a gene: 1. The CDR3 loop reads CASSGQENTEAFF. The CDR3 bases are TGTGCCAGCAGCGGACAGGAGAACACTGAAGCTTTCTTT.

The rearrangement uses TRBV19 and TRBJ2-1; 9 nucleotides agree with TRBD1. The V gene's germline CDR1 is LNHDA and CDR2 SQIVND (reference sequence). Trimming at V came to 6 bases and at J to 0 bases, leaving 3 bases not matched to a gene. CDR3 length: 15 residues. The CDR3: CASSSDRGSYNEQFF. In nucleotides, the CDR3 is TGTGCCAGTAGCTCGGACAGGGGCTCCTACAATGAGCAGTTCTTC.

This chain connects TRBV11-2 to TRBJ2-5; 10 bases map to TRBD2. This CDR3 comprises 17 residues. V was clipped by 1 base and J by 7 bases; unmatched bases: 12. Germline V gene lookup returns CDR1 SGHAT and CDR2 FQNNGV. The CDR3 sequence: CASSLVLAGLGPRTQYF. Here the CDR3 DNA reads TGTGCCAGCAGCTTAGTACTAGCGGGACTAGGTCCGCGGACCCAGTACTTC.

This clone was observed a few times. Other nucleotide sequences in the sample specify the same CDR3. The chain carries TRBV14 and TRBJ2-1, with 10 bases aligning to TRBD2. There are 15 residues in the CDR3. CDR1 is SGHDN and CDR2 is FVKESK in the germline V gene. V lost 4 bases, J lost 7 bases, and 7 bases stayed unmatched. CDR3 in DNA: TGTGCCAGCAGCCCCTTAGCGGGAGGTCTAAATGAGCAGTTCTTC. Encoded protein: CASSPLAGGLNEQFF.

In this sample, this clone turned up a few times. Other DNA sequences in this sample translate to the same CDR3. This rearrangement joins TRBV30 to TRBJ2-1; tentative D call: TRBD2 (6 bases). Trimming removed 4 bases from V and 7 bases from J, with 8 bases in between. Germline V gene data show CDR1 as GTSNPN and CDR2 as SVGIG (reference sequence). The CDR3 extends over 11 amino acids. The CDR3, as DNA: TGTGCCTGGACCCGGGGGAATGAGCAGTTCTTC. Its translation is CAWTRGNEQFF.

This clone has just a few counts. This chain links TRBV7-2 with TRBJ2-7, with D possibly being TRBD1 (5 bases). The germline V and J ends were trimmed by 3 bases and 2 bases, with 14 bases remaining between them. Germline V lookup: CDR1 SGHTA, CDR2 FQGNSA. The CDR3 length is 15 residues. The CDR3 DNA sequence: TGTGCCAGCAGCTTGGACACAACTCGGGCCTACGAGCAGTACTTC. It is translated as CASSLDTTRAYEQYF.

For the CDR3, the DNA is TGTGCCAGCAGCCAAGAAAGCGGGAGGACCTATAGCTCCTACAATGAGCAGTTCTTC. Its protein product is CASSQESGRTYSSYNEQFF. The rearrangement joins TRBV4-2 to TRBJ2-1; 9 bases are shared with TRBD2. In germline, CDR1 is LGHNA, CDR2 YNFKEQ. With 0 bases clipped from V and 0 bases from J, the junction kept 9 bases outside the gene matches. The CDR3 contains 19 residues.

This clone has only a few counts. The chain uses TRBV5-1 and TRBJ2-7, with D unresolved. Trimming removed 7 bases from V and 0 bases from J, with 11 bases in between. Germline CDR1 reads SGHRS; CDR2 reads YFSETQ. This CDR3 is 13 amino acids long. The CDR3 sequence: CASHSENSYEQYF. The CDR3 DNA reads as TGCGCCAGCCACTCAGAGAACTCCTACGAGCAGTACTTC.

The chain is built from TRBV9 and TRBJ2-3, with D unresolved. The V end was cut by 0 bases, the J end by 6 bases, with 11 bases between. This CDR3 has 14 amino acids. Germline V CDR1 and CDR2: SGDLS, YYNGEE. In DNA, the CDR3 is TGTGCCAGCAGCGTAGGTCCCGGTAAGGATACGCAGTATTTT. Its protein product is CASSVGPGKDTQYF.